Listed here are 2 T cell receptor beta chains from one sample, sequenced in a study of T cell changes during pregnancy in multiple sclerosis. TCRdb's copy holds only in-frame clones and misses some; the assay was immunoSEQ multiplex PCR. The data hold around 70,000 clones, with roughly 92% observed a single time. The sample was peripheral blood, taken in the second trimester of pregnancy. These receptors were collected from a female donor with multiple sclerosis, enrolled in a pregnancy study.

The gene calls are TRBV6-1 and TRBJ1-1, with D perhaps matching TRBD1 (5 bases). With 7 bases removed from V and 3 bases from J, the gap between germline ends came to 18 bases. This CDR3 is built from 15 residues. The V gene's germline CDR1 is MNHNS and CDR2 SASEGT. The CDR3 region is CASMAGHGKDTEAFF. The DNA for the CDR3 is TGTGCCAGCATGGCAGGGCACGGTAAGGACACTGAAGCTTTCTTT.

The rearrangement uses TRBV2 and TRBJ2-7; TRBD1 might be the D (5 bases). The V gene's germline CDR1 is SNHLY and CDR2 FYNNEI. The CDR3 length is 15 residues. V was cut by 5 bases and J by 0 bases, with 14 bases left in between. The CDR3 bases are TGTGCCAGCAGTTCAAGACAGCTCCGCTCCTACGAGCAGTACTTC. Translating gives CASSSRQLRSYEQYF.